This paragraph reports one TCR beta chain. Its antigen is unknown. There are no base qualities to consult, and no much larger clone falls within one base. These data belong to a study of OX40 agonist ivuxolimab in advanced cancers. As for the study more broadly: Ivuxolimab was a fully human IgG2 agonistic monoclonal antibody targeting the costimulatory receptor OX40 (CD134). Intravenous ivuxolimab was administered to patients every 2 weeks at six dose levels: 0.01, 0.1, 0.3, 1.5, 3 and 10 mg/kg. Of the 50 or so patients in dose escalation, about 20 had hepatocellular carcinoma, approximately 15 had melanoma, 9 had renal cell carcinoma and 9 had head and neck cancer. In the dose-escalation cohort, roughly four fifths of patients were male, and the mean age was approximately 60 years, with a range of about 23 to 90. Patients were allowed to have had prior anti-PD-1, anti-PD-L1 or anti-CTLA-4 therapy, and 40% of the dose-escalation patients had been treated with checkpoint inhibitors. Partial responses occurred in three dose-escalation patients, of whom one had hepatocellular carcinoma and two had cutaneous melanoma. Peripheral TCRbeta sequencing was intended to test whether TCR sequence diversity was altered and clonal T-cell expansion was caused by ivuxolimab. The paper covers the monotherapy dose-escalation part of the phase I ivuxolimab trial, which included N = 52 patients. General study outcomes and caveats: After ivuxolimab, more expanded clones were found on average in CD8+ T cells than in CD4+ T cells. Which antigens the clonally expanded peripheral T cells were specific for was not determined. Clonal expansion of both CD4+ and CD8+ blood T cells was observed from baseline to week 6 at doses 0.1 to 3.0 mg/kg. Low levels of normalized T-cell clonal expansion were also seen in some nonresponding patients. Partial responders in the 0.1-3.0 mg/kg groups had among the lowest normalized peripheral clonal expansion, especially among CD8+ T cells.

The trial excluded patients who had a history of autoimmune disease or who were on systemic immunosuppression. In every dose cohort, peripheral blood was drawn for TCR sequencing at baseline, cycle 4 day 1, and cycle 7 day 1. The samples were taken from a phase I, first-in-human, multicenter, open-label dose-escalation trial of ivuxolimab. Adults with locally advanced or metastatic melanoma, renal cell, hepatocellular, or head and neck squamous cell carcinoma were enrolled in the trial. Before TCR sequencing, CD4+ T cells and CD8+ T cells from peripheral blood were sorted into separate populations. For sequencing of the TCRbeta CDR3 region, genomic DNA was extracted from the sorted cells. TCRbeta CDR3 regions were sequenced using the immunoSEQ Assay. The clones in this table, taken by TCRdb from immuneACCESS, are in-frame only. Not every clone is retained; where verified, under half of the shortfall comes from an unresolved V gene, and the cause of the rest is unknown. The table for this sample lists about 64,000 clones; 80% to 90% of them were counted only once. The ten largest clones represent approximately 14% of the sample.

The sample in question was CD4+ or CD8+ T cells sorted from blood, obtained in a trial of the OX40 agonist ivuxolimab. The TCR sequence derives from an adult with an advanced solid tumor such as melanoma, head and neck, liver or kidney cancer.

Here the CDR3 is given as CASSPGTDFSYEQYF. Read as DNA, the sequence is TGTGCCAGCAGCCCAGGGACAGATTTCTCCTACGAGCAGTACTTC. The sequence is built from TRBV9 and TRBJ2-7; TRBD1 agrees with 7 junctional bases. The V end gives up 4 bases and the J end 0 bases, leaving 7 bases in the junction not matched to a gene. The germline V gene encodes CDR1 SGDLS and CDR2 YYNGEE. Inclusive of the bounding cysteine and phenylalanine, the CDR3 is 15 residues long. CDR3 DNA is the only sequence kept; it has 45 bases, read in frame from the first base.